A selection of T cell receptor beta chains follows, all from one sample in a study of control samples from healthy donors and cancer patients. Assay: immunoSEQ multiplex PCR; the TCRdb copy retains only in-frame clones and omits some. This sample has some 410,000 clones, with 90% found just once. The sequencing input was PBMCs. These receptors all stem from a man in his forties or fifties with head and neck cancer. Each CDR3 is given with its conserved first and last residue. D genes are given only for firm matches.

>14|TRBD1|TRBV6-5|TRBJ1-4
CASTGTGGPEKLFF
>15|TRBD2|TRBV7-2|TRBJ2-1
CASSLGTSGVEEQFF
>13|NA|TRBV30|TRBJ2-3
CAWSQGGTDTQYF
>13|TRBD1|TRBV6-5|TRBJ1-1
CASSLDRGTEAFF
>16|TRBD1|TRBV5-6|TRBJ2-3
CASSKGTGPSTDTQYF
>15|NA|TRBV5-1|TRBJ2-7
CASSLDTRSSYEQYF
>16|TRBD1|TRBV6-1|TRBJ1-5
CASSKGGTGRDQPQHF
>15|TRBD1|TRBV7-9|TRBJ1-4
CASSLATGTSEKLFF
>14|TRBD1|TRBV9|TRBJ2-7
CASRPPGTAYEQYF
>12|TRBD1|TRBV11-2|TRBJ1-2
CASSLTGTGYTF
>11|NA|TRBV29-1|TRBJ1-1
CSAATNTEAFF
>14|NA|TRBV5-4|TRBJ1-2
CATLLESPNYGYTF
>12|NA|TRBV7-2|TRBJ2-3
CASSLVVDTQYF
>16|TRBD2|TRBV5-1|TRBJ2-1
CASSLEGSGVYNEQFF
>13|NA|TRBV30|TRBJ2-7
CAWSGPSGYEQYF
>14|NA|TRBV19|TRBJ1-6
CASSMSATNSPLHF
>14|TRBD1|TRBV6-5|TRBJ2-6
CASSIQGGANVLTF
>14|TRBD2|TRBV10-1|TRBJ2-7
CASSAGGPGYEQYF
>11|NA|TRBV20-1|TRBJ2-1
CSARTDNEQFF
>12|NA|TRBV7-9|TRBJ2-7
CASSNGVYEQYF
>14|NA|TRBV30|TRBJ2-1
CAWGPESSYNEQFF
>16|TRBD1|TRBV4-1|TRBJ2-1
CASSQVSDRAYNEQFF
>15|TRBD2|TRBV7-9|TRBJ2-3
CASSRGGFSTDTQYF
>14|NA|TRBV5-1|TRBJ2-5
CASSLGDRQETQYF
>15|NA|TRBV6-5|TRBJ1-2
CASSYQAGGVNGYTF
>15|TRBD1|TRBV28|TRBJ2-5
CASSIGTAPQETQYF
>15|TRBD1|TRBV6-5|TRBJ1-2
CASSYYPRQGRGYTF
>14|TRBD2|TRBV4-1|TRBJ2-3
CASSPGGRADTQYF
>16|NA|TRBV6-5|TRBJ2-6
CASSYYGSSGANVLTF
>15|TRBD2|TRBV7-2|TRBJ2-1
CASSLGVAGVGEQFF
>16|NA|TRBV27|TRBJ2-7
CASSPPRSYQGYEQYF
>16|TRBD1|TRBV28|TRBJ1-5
CASSSRQGHSNQPQHF
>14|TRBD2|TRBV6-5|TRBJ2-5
CASSLSGSTQTQYF
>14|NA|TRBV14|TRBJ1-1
CASSHWGVNTEAFF
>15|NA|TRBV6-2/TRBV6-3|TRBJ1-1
CASSYSPDVATEAFF
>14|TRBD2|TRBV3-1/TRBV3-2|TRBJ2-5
CASSRRGGRETQYF
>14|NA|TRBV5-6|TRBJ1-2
CASSLSGLDNGYTF
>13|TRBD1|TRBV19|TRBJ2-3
CASATGGPDTQYF
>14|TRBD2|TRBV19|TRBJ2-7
CASSITSGSYEQYF
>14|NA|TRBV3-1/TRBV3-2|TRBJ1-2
CASSQAQGDYGYTF
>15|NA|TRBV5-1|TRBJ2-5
CASSLALPGRETQYF
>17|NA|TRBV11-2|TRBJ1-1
CASSLVVPPVGNTEAFF
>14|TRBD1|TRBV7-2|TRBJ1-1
CASSLAQGGTEAFF
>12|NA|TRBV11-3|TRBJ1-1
CASSLDGTEAFF
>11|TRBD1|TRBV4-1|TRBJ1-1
CASSAQGRAFF
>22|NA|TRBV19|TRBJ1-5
CASNYPPDGGTDLDYSNQPQHF
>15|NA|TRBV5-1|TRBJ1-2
CASSWTPSSNYGYTF
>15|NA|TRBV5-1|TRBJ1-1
CASSLVDSGNTEAFF
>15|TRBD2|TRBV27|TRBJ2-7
CASSPGAGSSYEQYF
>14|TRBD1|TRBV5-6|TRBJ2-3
CASSRDRVRDTQYF
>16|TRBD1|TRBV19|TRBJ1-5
CASSISGQGLNQPQHF
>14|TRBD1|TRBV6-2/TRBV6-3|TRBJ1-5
CASSPTGAFQPQHF
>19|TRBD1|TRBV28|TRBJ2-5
CASSLPPRGGTGGVETQYF